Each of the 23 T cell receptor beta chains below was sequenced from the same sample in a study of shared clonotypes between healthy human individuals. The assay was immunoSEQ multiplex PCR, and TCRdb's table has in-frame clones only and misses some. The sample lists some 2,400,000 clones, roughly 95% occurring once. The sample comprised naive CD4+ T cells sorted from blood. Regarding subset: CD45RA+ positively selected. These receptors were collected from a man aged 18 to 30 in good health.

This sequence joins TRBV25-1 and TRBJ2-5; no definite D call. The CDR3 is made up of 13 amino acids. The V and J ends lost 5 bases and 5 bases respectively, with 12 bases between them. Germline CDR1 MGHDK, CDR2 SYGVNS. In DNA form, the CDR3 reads TGTGCCAGCAGTCCCCCCCGTTTGGAGACCCAGTACTTC. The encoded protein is CASSPPRLETQYF.

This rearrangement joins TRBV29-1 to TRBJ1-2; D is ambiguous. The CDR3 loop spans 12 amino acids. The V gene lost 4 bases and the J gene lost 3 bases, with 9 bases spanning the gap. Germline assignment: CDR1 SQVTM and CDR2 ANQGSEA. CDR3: CSVGANYYGYTF. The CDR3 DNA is TGCAGCGTTGGGGCCAACTACTATGGCTACACCTTC.

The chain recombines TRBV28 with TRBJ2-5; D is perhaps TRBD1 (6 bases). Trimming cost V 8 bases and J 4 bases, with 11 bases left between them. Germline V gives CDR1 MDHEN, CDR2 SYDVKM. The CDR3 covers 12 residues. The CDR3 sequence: CASFDRRETQYF. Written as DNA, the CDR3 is TGTGCCAGCTTCGACAGGCGAGAGACCCAGTACTTC.

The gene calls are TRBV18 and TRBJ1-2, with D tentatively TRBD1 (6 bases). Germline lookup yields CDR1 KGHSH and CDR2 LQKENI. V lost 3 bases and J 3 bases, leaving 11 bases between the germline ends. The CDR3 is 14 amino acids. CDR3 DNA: TGTGCCAGCTCACCTAACCCAGGGGACTATGGCTACACCTTC. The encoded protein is CASSPNPGDYGYTF. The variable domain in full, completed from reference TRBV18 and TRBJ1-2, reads NAGVMQNPRHLVRRRGQEARLRCSPMKGHSHVYWYRQLPEEGLKFMVYLQKENIIDESGMPKERFSAEFPKEGPSILRIQQVVRGDSAAYFCASSPNPGDYGYTFGSGTRLTVV.

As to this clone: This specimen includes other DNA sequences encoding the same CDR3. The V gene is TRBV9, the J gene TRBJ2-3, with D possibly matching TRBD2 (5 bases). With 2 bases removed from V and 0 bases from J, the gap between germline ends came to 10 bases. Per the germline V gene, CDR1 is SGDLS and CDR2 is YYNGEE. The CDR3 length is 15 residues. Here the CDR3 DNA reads TGTGCCAGCAGCGTTGGAGGCGTTAGCACAGATACGCAGTATTTT. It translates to CASSVGGVSTDTQYF.

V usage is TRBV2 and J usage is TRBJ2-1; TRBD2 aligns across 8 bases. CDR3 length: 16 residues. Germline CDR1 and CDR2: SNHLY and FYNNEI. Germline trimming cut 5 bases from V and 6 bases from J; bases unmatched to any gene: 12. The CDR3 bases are TGTGCCAGCAGTAGAACCGGGACTAGTATAGCCAATGAGCAGTTCTTC. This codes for CASSRTGTSIANEQFF. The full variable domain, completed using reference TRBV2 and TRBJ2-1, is EPEVTQTPSHQVTQMGQEVILRCVPISNHLYFYWYRQILGQKVEFLVSFYNNEISEKSEIFDDQFSVERPDGSNFTLKIRSTKLEDSAMYFCASSRTGTSIANEQFFGPGTRLTVL.

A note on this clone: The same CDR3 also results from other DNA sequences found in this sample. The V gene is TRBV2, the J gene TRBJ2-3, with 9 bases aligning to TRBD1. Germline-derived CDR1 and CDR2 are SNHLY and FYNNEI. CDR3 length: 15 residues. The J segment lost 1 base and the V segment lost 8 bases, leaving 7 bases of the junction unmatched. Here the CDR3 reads CASSPRDRGTDTQYF. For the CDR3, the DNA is TGTGCCAGCTCCCCGCGGGACAGGGGCACAGATACGCAGTATTTT.

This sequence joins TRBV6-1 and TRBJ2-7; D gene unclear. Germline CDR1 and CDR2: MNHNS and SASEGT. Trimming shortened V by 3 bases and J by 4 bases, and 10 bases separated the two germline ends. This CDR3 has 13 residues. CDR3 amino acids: CASSDNLIYEQYF. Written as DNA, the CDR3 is TGTGCCAGCAGTGATAACCTTATTTACGAGCAGTACTTC.

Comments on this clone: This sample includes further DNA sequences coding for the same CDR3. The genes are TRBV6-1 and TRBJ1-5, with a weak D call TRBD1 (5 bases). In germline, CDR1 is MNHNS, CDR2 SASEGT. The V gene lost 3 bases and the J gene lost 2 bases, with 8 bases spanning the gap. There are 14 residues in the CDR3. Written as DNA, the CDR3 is TGTGCCAGCAGTGAGAGGGGCGGCAATCAGCCCCAGCATTTT. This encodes CASSERGGNQPQHF.

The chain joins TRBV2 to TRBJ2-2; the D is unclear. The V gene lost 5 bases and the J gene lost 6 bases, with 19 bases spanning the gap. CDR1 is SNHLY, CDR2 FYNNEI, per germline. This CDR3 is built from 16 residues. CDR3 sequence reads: CASSPPSLGMSGELFF. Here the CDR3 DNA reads TGTGCCAGCAGTCCCCCGTCTTTGGGAATGTCCGGGGAGCTGTTTTTT.

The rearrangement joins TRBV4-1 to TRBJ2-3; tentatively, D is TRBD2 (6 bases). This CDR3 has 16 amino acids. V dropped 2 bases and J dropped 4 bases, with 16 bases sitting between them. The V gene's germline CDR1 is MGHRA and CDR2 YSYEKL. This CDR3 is CASSQRPGVRPDTQYF. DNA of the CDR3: TGCGCCAGCAGCCAAAGGCCGGGAGTTCGGCCAGATACGCAGTATTTT.

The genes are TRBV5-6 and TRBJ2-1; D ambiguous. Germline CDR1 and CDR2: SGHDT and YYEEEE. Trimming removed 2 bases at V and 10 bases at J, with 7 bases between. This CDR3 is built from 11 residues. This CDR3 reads CASSLNREQFF. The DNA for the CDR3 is TGTGCCAGCAGCTTAAATAGAGAGCAGTTCTTC.

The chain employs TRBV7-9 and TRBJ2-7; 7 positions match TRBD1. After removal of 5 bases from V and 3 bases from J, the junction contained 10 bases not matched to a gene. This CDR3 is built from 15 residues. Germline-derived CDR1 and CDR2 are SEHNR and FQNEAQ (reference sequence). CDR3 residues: CASSIGTASYYEQYF. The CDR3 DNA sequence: TGTGCCAGCAGCATCGGGACAGCTTCCTACTACGAGCAGTACTTC.

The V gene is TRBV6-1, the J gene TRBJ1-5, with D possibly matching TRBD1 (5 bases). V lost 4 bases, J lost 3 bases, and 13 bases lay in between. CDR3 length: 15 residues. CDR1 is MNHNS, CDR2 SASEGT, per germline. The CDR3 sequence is CASSAIEGANQPQHF. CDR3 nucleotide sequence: TGTGCCAGCAGTGCCATCGAAGGGGCCAATCAGCCCCAGCATTTT.

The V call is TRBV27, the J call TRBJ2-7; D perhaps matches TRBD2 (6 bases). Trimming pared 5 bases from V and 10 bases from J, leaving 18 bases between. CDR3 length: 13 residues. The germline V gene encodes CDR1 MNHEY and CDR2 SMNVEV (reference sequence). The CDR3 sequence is CASSLGPRGSQYF. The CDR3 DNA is TGTGCCAGCAGTCTGGGACCTCGGGGGAGTCAGTACTTC.

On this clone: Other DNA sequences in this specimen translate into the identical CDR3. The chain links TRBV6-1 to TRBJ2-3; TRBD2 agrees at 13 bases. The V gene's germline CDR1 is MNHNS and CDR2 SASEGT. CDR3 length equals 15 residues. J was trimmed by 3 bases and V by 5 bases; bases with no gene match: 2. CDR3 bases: TGTGCCAGCAGTCGACTAGCGGGGGGAACAGATACGCAGTATTTT. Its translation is CASSRLAGGTDTQYF.

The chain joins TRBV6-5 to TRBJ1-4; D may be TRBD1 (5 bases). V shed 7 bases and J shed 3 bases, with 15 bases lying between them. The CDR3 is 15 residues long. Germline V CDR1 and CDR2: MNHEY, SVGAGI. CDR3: CASNSRQGANEKLFF. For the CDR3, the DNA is TGTGCCAGCAATTCCCGCCAGGGCGCTAATGAAAAACTGTTTTTT.

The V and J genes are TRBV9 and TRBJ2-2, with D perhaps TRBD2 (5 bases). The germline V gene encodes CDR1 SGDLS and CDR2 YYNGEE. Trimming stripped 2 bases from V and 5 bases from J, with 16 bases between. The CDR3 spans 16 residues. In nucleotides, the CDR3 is TGTGCCAGCAGCGTCCGGGGTGGGGTTATGACCGGGGAGCTGTTTTTT. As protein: CASSVRGGVMTGELFF.

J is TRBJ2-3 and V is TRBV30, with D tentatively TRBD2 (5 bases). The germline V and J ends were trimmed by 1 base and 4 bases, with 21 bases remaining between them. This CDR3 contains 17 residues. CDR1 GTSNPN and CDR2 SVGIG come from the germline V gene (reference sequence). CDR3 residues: CAWSGVWWEKKSDTQYF. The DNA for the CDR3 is TGTGCCTGGAGTGGAGTTTGGTGGGAGAAAAAGTCAGATACGCAGTATTTT. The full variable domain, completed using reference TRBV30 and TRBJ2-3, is SQTIHQWPATLVQPVGSPLSLECTVEGTSNPNLYWYRQAAGRGLQLLFYSVGIGQISSEVPQNLSASRPQDRQFILSSKKLLLSDSGFYLCAWSGVWWEKKSDTQYFGPGTRLTVL.

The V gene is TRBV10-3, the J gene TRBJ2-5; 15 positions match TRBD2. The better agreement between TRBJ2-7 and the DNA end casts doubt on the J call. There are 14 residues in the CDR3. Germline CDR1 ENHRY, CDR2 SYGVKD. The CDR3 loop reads CAIKGLAGGYEQYF. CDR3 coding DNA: TGTGCCATCAAGGGACTAGCGGGAGGCTACGAGCAGTACTTC.

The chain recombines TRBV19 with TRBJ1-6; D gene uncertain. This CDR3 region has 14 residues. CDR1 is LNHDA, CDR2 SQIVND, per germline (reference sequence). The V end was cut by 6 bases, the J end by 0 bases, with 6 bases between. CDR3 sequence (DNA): TGTGCCAGTAGGACGGGCTCCTATAATTCACCCCTCCACTTT. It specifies CASRTGSYNSPLHF.

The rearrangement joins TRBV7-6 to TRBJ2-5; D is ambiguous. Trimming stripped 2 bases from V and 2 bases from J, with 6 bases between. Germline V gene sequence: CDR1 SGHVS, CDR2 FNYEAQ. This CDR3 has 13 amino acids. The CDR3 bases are TGTGCCAGCAGCTTAAACGTACAAGAGACCCAGTACTTC. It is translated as CASSLNVQETQYF.

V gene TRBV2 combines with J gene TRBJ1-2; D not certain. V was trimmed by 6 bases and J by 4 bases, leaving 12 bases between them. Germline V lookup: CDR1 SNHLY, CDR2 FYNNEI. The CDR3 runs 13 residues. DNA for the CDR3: TGTGCCAGCAGAACGACGGCAACCTATGGCTACACCTTC. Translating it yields CASRTTATYGYTF.